This record covers a single T cell receptor (beta chain). The antigen remains undetermined. This sample stems from a study of graft-versus-host responses after intestinal transplantation. At the level of the study: In this cohort, recipients had multivisceral, liver-intestinal, or isolated intestinal transplants. Recipients uniformly received anti-thymocyte globulin induction, followed by tacrolimus and steroids for about 3 years.

Some clones are missing from TCRdb's copy, which holds only in-frame ones; the method was immunoSEQ multiplex PCR. The sample consists of around 130,000 clones, around 94% of them appearing once. There are 15 residues in the CDR3. With V trimmed by 6 bases and J by 5 bases, 8 bases remained unmatched. CDR1 and CDR2 (germline): ENHRY, SYGVKD. Study-wide results and caveats: Declining HvG levels early post-transplant were linked to peak circulating GvH clone levels. Allografts from individuals with graft-donor T cell macrochimerism displayed high graft-versus-host to host-versus-graft clonal ratios.

The source material was unstimulated CD4+ T cells sorted from spleen or lymph node cells, sampled before intestinal transplant. The rearrangement links TRBV10-3 to TRBJ2-3, with 10 bases aligning to TRBD2. The receptor's source is a human donor who received an intestinal transplant. CDR3 sequence (DNA): TGTGCCATCAGCCCCGCAGCGGGGGGGGGAGATACGCAGTATTTT. Its translation is CAISPAAGGGDTQYF.